This T cell receptor (beta chain) is drawn from a study of blood T cell repertoires in COVID-19. CDR1 SGHRS and CDR2 YFSETQ come from the germline V gene. Trimming removed 0 bases from V and 1 base from J, with 13 bases in between. The CDR3 has 16 amino acids. The assay was immunoSEQ multiplex PCR, and TCRdb's table has in-frame clones only and misses some. The repertoire holds 200,000 to 250,000 clones, with about 83% as singletons. The sample consisted of peripheral blood. The receptor was isolated from an elderly man with acute or convalescent COVID-19. V gene TRBV5-1 combines with J gene TRBJ2-5; tentatively, D is TRBD2 (5 bases). In DNA, the CDR3 is TGCGCCAGCAGCTTGGGAGGGAAATTGGGCCAAGAGACCCAGTACTTC. This codes for CASSLGGKLGQETQYF. Drawing the rest from reference TRBV5-1 and TRBJ2-5, the complete variable domain is KAGVTQTPRYLIKTRGQQVTLSCSPISGHRSVSWYQQTPGQGLQFLFEYFSETQRNKGNFPGRFSGRQFSNSRSEMNVSTLELGDSALYLCASSLGGKLGQETQYFGPGTRLLVL.